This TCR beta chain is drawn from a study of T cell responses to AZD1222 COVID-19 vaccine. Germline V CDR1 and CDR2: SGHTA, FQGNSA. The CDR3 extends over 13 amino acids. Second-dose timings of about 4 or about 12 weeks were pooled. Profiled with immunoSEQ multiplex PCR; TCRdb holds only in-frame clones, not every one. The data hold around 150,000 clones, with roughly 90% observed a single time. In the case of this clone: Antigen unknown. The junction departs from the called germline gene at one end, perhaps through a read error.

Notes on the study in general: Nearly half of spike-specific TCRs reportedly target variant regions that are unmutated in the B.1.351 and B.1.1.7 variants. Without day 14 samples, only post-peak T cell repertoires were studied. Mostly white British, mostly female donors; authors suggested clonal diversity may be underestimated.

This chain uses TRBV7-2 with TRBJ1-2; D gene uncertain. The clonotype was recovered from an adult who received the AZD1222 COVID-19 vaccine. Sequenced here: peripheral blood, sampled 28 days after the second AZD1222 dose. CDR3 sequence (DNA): TGTGCCAGCAGCTTAGCAAGTTTCCCAGCTCAGATTTTC. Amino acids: CASSLASFPAQIF.